This T cell receptor (beta chain) emerged from a study of cytomegalovirus exposure and HLA in healthy donors. Across the study: It was reported in a later analysis that the same platform had been used for the roughly 110 validation repertoires as for the 666 first-cohort repertoires.

TCRdb keeps only in-frame clones here, not all; method: immunoSEQ multiplex PCR. This sample carries 260,000 or so clones, approximately 90% of them seen once, and the ten largest clones take roughly 0.93%. The TCR originated in a woman aged 18-29 years in good health and CMV-seronegative. Material: PBMCs.

This CDR3 is CASSIQGSSQPQHF. DNA for the CDR3: TGTGCCAGCAGTATTCAGGGGAGTTCTCAGCCCCAGCATTTT. The rearrangement joins TRBV6-1 to TRBJ1-5; D may be TRBD1 (6 bases). CDR1 is MNHNS, CDR2 SASEGT, per germline. The CDR3 spans 14 residues. Trimming removed 5 bases from V and 6 bases from J, with 14 bases in between.